This T cell receptor (beta chain) appears in the sequencing data of a study of T cell repertoires in cytomegalovirus infection. The overall study: Based on public TCR beta signatures, there were indications of CMV infection and of a matching HLA type.

This clonotype was counted a few times. Its antigen remains unknown. Study-level results: Across the ex vivo response, the dominant clonotypes were HLA-C-restricted CMV-specific TCR beta clonotypes. Carriage of CMV together with the relevant HLA was identifiable through cumulative public TCR beta family frequency.

TCRdb used MiXCR to reprocess the reads, holding one entry per CDR3 protein. The sample contains about 300,000 distinct CDR3 sequences, roughly a tenth of which appear only once. This TCR was recovered from a human donor in good health (CMV status not recorded). Some clones in this sample may be carry-over from other donors' samples. The material sequenced was PBMCs.

In DNA form, the CDR3 reads TGTGCCACCTCCCGGGCCGGGGGCGTTGAGCAGTACGTC. Encoded protein: CATSRAGGVEQYV. The chain uses TRBV28 and TRBJ2-7; D is tentatively TRBD1 or TRBD2 (6 bases each). Trimming pared 10 bases from V and 7 bases from J, leaving 20 bases between. Germline CDR1 and CDR2: MDHEN and SYDVKM. There are 13 residues in the CDR3.